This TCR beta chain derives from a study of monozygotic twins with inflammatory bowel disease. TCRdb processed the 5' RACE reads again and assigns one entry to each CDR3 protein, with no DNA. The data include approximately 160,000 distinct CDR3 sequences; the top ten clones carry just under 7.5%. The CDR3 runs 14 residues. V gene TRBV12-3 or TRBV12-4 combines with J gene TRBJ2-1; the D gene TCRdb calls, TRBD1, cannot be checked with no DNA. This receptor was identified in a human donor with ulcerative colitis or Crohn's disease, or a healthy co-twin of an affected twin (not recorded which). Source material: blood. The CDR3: CASSWGGEYNEQFF.